This T cell receptor (beta chain) was recorded in a study of blood T cell repertoires in COVID-19. Assay: immunoSEQ multiplex PCR; the TCRdb copy retains only in-frame clones and omits some. The table lists about 220,000 clones, roughly 82% of them singletons. Germline trimming cut 2 bases from V and 2 bases from J; bases unmatched to any gene: 9. This CDR3 contains 17 residues. From germline, CDR1 is KGHSH and CDR2 LQKENI. This receptor was taken from a woman between 65 and 79 years old with acute or convalescent COVID-19. Sequencing was done on a sample of peripheral blood. The V and J genes are TRBV18 and TRBJ2-3; TRBD2 matches 8 bases. Here the CDR3 reads CASSPSSGGGPTDTQYF. The CDR3, as DNA: TGTGCCAGCTCACCATCATCGGGCGGGGGGCCCACAGATACGCAGTATTTT. Full variable domain (remainder filled in from reference TRBV18 and TRBJ2-3): NAGVMQNPRHLVRRRGQEARLRCSPMKGHSHVYWYRQLPEEGLKFMVYLQKENIIDESGMPKERFSAEFPKEGPSILRIQQVVRGDSAAYFCASSPSSGGGPTDTQYFGPGTRLTVL.